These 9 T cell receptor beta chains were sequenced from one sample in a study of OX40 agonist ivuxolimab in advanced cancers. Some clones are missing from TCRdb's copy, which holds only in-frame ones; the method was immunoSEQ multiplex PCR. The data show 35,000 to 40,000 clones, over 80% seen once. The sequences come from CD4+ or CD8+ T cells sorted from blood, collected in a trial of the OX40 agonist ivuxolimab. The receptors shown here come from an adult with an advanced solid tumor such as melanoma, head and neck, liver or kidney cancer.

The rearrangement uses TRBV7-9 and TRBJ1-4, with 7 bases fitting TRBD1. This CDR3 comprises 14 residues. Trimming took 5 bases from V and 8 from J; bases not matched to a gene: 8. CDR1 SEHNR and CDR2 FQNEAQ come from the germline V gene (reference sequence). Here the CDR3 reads CASSRQGQGEKLFF. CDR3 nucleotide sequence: TGTGCCAGCAGCCGACAGGGCCAAGGAGAAAAACTGTTTTTT.

The CDR3 sequence: CAWSGYGGGQPQHF. CDR3 in DNA: TGTGCCTGGAGTGGATACGGAGGGGGTCAGCCCCAGCATTTT. The V call is TRBV30, the J call TRBJ1-5; tentative D call: TRBD1 (6 bases). Germline V gene lookup returns CDR1 GTSNPN and CDR2 SVGIG (reference sequence). CDR3 length equals 14 residues. V gave up 1 base and J gave up 6 bases, with 13 bases separating them.

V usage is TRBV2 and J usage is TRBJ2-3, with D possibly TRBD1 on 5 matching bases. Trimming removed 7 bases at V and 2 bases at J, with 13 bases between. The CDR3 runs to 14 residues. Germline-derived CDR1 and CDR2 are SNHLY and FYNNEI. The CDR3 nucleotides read TGTGCCAGCAATACCCTACAGGTCACAGATACGCAGTATTTT. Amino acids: CASNTLQVTDTQYF.

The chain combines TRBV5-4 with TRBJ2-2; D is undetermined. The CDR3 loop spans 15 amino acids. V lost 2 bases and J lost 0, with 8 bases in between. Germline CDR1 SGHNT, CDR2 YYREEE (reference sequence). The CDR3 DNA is TGTGCCAGCAGCTTCCTCGATTCGAACACCGGGGAGCTGTTTTTT. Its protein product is CASSFLDSNTGELFF.

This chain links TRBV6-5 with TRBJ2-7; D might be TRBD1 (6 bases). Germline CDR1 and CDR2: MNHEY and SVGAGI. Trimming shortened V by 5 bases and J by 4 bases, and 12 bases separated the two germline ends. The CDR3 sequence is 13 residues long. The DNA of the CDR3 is TGTGCCAGCAGTGCCGGGACAAAATACGAGCAGTACTTC. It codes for CASSAGTKYEQYF.

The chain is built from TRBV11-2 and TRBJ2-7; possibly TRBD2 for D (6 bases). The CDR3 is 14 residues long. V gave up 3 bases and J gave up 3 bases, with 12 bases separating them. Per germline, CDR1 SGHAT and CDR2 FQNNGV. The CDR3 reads CASSLGGRGYEQYF. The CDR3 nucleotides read TGTGCCAGCAGCTTGGGGGGTAGGGGCTACGAGCAGTACTTC. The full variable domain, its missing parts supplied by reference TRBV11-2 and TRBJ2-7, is EAGVAQSPRYKIIEKRQSVAFWCNPISGHATLYWYQQILGQGPKLLIQFQNNGVVDDSQLPKDRFSAERLKGVDSTLKIQPAKLEDSAVYLCASSLGGRGYEQYFGPGTRLTVT.

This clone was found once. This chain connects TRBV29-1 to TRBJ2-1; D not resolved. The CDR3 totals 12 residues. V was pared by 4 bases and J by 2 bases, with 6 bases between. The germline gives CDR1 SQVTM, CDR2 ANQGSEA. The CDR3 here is CSVGTAYNEQFF. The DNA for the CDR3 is TGCAGCGTTGGAACAGCCTACAATGAGCAGTTCTTC.

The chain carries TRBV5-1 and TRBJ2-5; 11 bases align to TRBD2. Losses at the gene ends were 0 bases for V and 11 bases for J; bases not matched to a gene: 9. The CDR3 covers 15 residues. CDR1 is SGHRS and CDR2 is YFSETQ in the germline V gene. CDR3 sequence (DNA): TGCGCCAGCAGCTTGGTGCCTAGCGGGAGGAGGGAGCAGTACTTC. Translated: CASSLVPSGRREQYF.

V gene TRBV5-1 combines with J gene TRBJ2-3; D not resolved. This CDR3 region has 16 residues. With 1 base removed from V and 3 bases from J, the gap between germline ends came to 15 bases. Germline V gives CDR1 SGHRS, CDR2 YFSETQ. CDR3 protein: CASSLSGPHSTDTQYF. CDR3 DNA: TGCGCCAGCAGCTTGTCCGGGCCTCATTCAACAGATACGCAGTATTTT.